The 5 T cell receptor beta chains listed next were all sequenced from one sample in a study of T cell responses to AZD1222 COVID-19 vaccine (dated by TCRdb to the early 2020s). Sample time point, as interpreted from the label and publication: about 28 days (+/-7) after the second vaccine dose. What the treatment or condition label conveys for this sample: meningococcal conjugate vaccine given as trial control. The protocol used for the library was the immunoSEQ multiplex PCR assay. TCRdb holds this immuneACCESS table with in-frame rearrangements only. Some clones are missing; in checked studies, unresolved V genes explain under half, and the rest has no known cause. This sample lists 150,000 to 200,000 clones; roughly nine tenths were detected once. The ten largest clones take up about 3.6% of the sample. The sample in question was peripheral blood, obtained 28 days after the second dose of the MenACWY control vaccine. These receptors were taken from an adult who received the MenACWY meningococcal vaccine as a control.

V gene TRBV11-2 combines with J gene TRBJ2-4, with TRBD2 as a possible D gene (5 bases). Between the trimmed V and J ends, which lost 5 bases and 0 bases, there was a span of 17 bases. Germline CDR1 SGHAT, CDR2 FQNNGV. This CDR3 contains 17 residues. This chain's CDR3 is CASSLRGSSLAKNIQYF. CDR3 nucleotides: TGTGCCAGCAGCCTCAGAGGGAGTAGTCTAGCCAAAAACATTCAGTACTTC.

V gene TRBV19 combines with J gene TRBJ2-1; 11 bases fit TRBD2. With 3 bases clipped from V and 2 bases from J, the junction kept 6 bases outside the gene matches. The CDR3 has 17 amino acids. Per the germline V gene, CDR1 is LNHDA and CDR2 is SQIVND (reference sequence). In DNA, the CDR3 is TGTGCCAGTAGTATCCGTGGGACTAGCGGTACCTACAATGAGCAGTTCTTC. Protein sequence: CASSIRGTSGTYNEQFF.

This sequence joins TRBV29-1 and TRBJ1-2; D is ambiguous. Germline V gives CDR1 SQVTM, CDR2 ANQGSEA. Trimming removed 6 bases at V and 8 bases at J, with 19 bases between. This CDR3 is built from 13 residues. For the CDR3, the DNA is TGCAGCGTCCATCGGTGGAGGGCTAGGGGCTACACCTTC. Translating it yields CSVHRWRARGYTF.

The V call is TRBV3-1 (or the pseudogene TRBV3-2), the J call TRBJ2-7; D is perhaps TRBD1 (6 bases). This CDR3 comprises 15 residues. Germline lookup yields CDR1 LGHDT and CDR2 YNNKEL (reference sequence). V lost 4 bases and J lost 2, with 15 bases in between. The CDR3 loop reads CASSLRGTKPYEQYF. In nucleotides, the CDR3 is TGTGCCAGCAGCCTGAGGGGGACAAAGCCCTACGAGCAGTACTTC.

The CDR3 bases are TGTGCCAGCAGCTTGGTTGCTAGCAATCAGCCCCAGCATTTT. This translates into CASSLVASNQPQHF. The chain links TRBV5-6 to TRBJ1-5; no definite D call. V was shortened by 0 bases and J by 0 bases, with 4 bases between the two germline ends. Germline V gene lookup returns CDR1 SGHDT and CDR2 YYEEEE. The CDR3 covers 14 residues. Supplemented by reference TRBV5-6 and TRBJ1-5, the full variable domain reads DAGVTQSPTHLIKTRGQQVTLRCSPKSGHDTVSWYQQALGQGPQFIFQYYEEEERQRGNFPDRFSGHQFPNYSSELNVNALLLGDSALYLCASSLVASNQPQHFGDGTRLSIL.